The next 12 T cell receptor beta chains were all read from a single sample in a study of blood T cell repertoires in COVID-19. Sequenced by immunoSEQ multiplex PCR; TCRdb stores in-frame clones only, minus some. Here the sample spans fewer than 200,000 clones, 70% to 90% being singletons. Sequenced input: PBMCs or T cells enriched from blood (not recorded which). The receptors were gathered from a woman in her fifties or sixties who had recovered from COVID-19.

V gene TRBV5-1 combines with J gene TRBJ1-1; no reliable D call. Germline V gene sequence: CDR1 SGHRS, CDR2 YFSETQ. This CDR3 comprises 13 residues. Trimming removed 3 bases from V and 0 bases from J, with 6 bases in between. The CDR3 region has the DNA TGCGCCAGCAGCTCCTTTCTGAACACTGAAGCTTTCTTT. Its translation is CASSSFLNTEAFF.

This clone has only a few counts. The chain uses TRBV7-2 and TRBJ1-1, with D unclear. Between the trimmed V and J ends, which lost 5 bases and 1 base, there was a span of 17 bases. This CDR3 has 16 residues. CDR1 is SGHTA, CDR2 FQGNSA, per germline. The CDR3 DNA sequence: TGTGCCAGCAGCCCATCTCGGGTCTCGGCGAACACTGAAGCTTTCTTT. Translating gives CASSPSRVSANTEAFF. The full variable domain, its missing parts supplied by reference TRBV7-2 and TRBJ1-1, is GAGVSQSPSNKVTEKGKDVELRCDPISGHTALYWYRQSLGQGLEFLIYFQGNSAPDKSGLPSDRFSAERTGGSVSTLTIQRTQQEDSAVYLCASSPSRVSANTEAFFGQGTRLTVV.

The rearrangement uses TRBV28 and TRBJ1-5, with D possibly TRBD1 on 6 matching bases. The CDR3 has 14 amino acids. Trimming stripped 1 base from V and 6 bases from J, with 10 bases between. CDR1 is MDHEN, CDR2 SYDVKM, per germline. The CDR3 reads CASSLSGGAQPQHF. CDR3 in DNA: TGTGCCAGCAGTTTATCGGGGGGCGCTCAGCCCCAGCATTTT. Combining the CDR3 with reference TRBV28 and TRBJ1-5 gives the whole variable domain DVKVTQSSRYLVKRTGEKVFLECVQDMDHENMFWYRQDPGLGLRLIYFSYDVKMKEKGDIPEGYSVSREKKERFSLILESASTNQTSMYLCASSLSGGAQPQHFGDGTRLSIL.

The table lists this clone with a few counts. This rearrangement joins TRBV30 to TRBJ2-7; TRBD1 agrees at 9 bases. The CDR3 is 15 residues long. Germline CDR1 and CDR2: GTSNPN and SVGIG (reference sequence). V gave up 0 bases and J gave up 0 bases; unmatched junction bases: 3. Written as DNA, the CDR3 is TGTGCCTGGAGTGTAGGGACAGGGCCCTCCTACGAGCAGTACGTC. Its protein product is CAWSVGTGPSYEQYV.

The chain uses TRBV7-9 and TRBJ2-3, with TRBD2 matching over 14 bases. Trimming at V came to 2 bases and at J to 6 bases, leaving 4 bases not matched to a gene. This CDR3 contains 16 residues. Germline loops: CDR1 SEHNR, CDR2 FQNEAQ (reference sequence). CDR3 nucleotides: TGTGCCAGCAGCTTATTGACTAGCGGGGGGGCTGATACGCAGTATTTT. Its translation: CASSLLTSGGADTQYF.

The chain recombines TRBV6-2 or TRBV6-3 with TRBJ2-1; tentatively, D is TRBD2 (7 bases). The germline V and J ends were trimmed by 5 bases and 2 bases, with 16 bases remaining between them. Germline values: CDR1 MNHEY, CDR2 SVGEGT. The CDR3 runs 16 residues. The CDR3 reads CASSHPGGPTYNEQFF. The CDR3 DNA follows: TGTGCCAGCAGTCACCCCGGGGGGCCTACCTACAATGAGCAGTTCTTC.

This clone was seen a single time. The chain has TRBV27 and TRBJ1-6, with D uncertain. The V end was cut by 3 bases, the J end by 13 bases, with 10 bases between. The CDR3 runs to 12 residues. Per germline, CDR1 MNHEY and CDR2 SMNVEV (reference sequence). In DNA, the CDR3 is TGTGCCAGCAGTTTCTTCGCGAATCCCCTCCACTTT. Protein: CASSFFANPLHF.

The chain has TRBV7-6 and TRBJ1-1, with D hard to call. CDR1 and CDR2 from the germline V gene are SGHVS and FNYEAQ. V gave up 0 bases and J gave up 4 bases, with 9 bases separating them. The CDR3 spans 14 residues. In DNA, the CDR3 is TGTGCCAGCAGCTTAGCGAGGGAGGGCACTGAAGCTTTCTTT. This codes for CASSLAREGTEAFF.

This rearrangement joins TRBV6-5 to TRBJ1-5; the D is unclear. The CDR3 runs to 13 residues. The germline gives CDR1 MNHEY, CDR2 SVGAGI. V lost 5 bases and J lost 4, with 9 bases in between. The CDR3 region has the DNA TGTGCCAGCAGTCCCCGGTTTAATCAGCCCCAGCATTTT. It is translated as CASSPRFNQPQHF.

This chain joins TRBV25-1 and TRBJ2-7, with TRBD1 as a possible D gene (5 bases). Germline assignment: CDR1 MGHDK and CDR2 SYGVNS. V lost 4 bases and J 5 bases, leaving 18 bases between the germline ends. This CDR3 has 15 amino acids. This CDR3 is CASSGPPRVRNEQYV. CDR3 nucleotides: TGTGCCAGCAGTGGCCCCCCCAGGGTTAGGAACGAGCAGTACGTC.

Remarks on this clone: Other DNA sequences in the same sample also yield this CDR3. The chain couples TRBV5-1 to TRBJ1-1; D may be TRBD1 (5 bases). Germline loops: CDR1 SGHRS, CDR2 YFSETQ. CDR3 size: 14 residues. Between the trimmed V and J ends, which lost 1 base and 2 bases, there was a span of 9 bases. The CDR3 nucleotides read TGCGCCAGCAGCTTGACGACAGTTAACACTGAAGCTTTCTTT. Encoded protein: CASSLTTVNTEAFF.

The rearrangement joins TRBV7-9 to TRBJ1-4; 9 nucleotides agree with TRBD1. CDR1 and CDR2 (germline): SEHNR, FQNEAQ (reference sequence). This CDR3 has 16 amino acids. Germline trimming cut 1 base from V and 5 bases from J; bases unmatched to any gene: 5. The CDR3 nucleotides read TGTGCCAGCAGCTTAGAGGGACAGGGACCCAATGAAAAACTGTTTTTT. It translates to CASSLEGQGPNEKLFF.